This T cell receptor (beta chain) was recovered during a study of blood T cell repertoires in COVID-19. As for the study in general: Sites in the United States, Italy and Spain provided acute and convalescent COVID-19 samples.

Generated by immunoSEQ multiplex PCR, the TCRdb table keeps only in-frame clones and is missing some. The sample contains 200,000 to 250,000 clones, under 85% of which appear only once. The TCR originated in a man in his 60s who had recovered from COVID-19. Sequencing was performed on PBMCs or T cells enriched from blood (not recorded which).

Written as DNA, the CDR3 is TGTGCCAGCAGCATCGGAGAGACCCAGTACTTC. It codes for CASSIGETQYF. The rearrangement uses TRBV7-9 and TRBJ2-5; D is unresolved. The CDR3 is 11 residues long. Trimming removed 5 bases at V and 4 bases at J, with 5 bases between. CDR1 is SEHNR and CDR2 is FQNEAQ in the germline V gene (reference sequence).